The clone carrying this T cell receptor beta chain was seen a few times. Time point denoted: persistent/refractory GD, antithyroid drugs over 5 years with positive TRAb. PBMC-extracted RNA yielded the TCR library. This specimen comes from a study of regulatory T cells in long-lasting Graves disease. Sequencing libraries for TCR beta were prepared with iRepertoire HTBI primers and Arm-PCR of CDR3 regions. TCRdb independently ran MiXCR on the multiplex PCR reads; one entry per CDR3 protein. Altogether a few hundred thousand distinct CDR3 sequences are present, roughly 20% being singletons, with the ten largest covering approximately 30%. Germline CDR1 reads SNHLY; CDR2 reads FYNNEI. J gave up 6 bases and V 4 bases, and 5 bases lay outside the gene matches. The CDR3 covers 14 residues.

This receptor was taken from a woman aged 35 to 49 with Graves disease. Sequenced material: peripheral blood mononuclear cells (PBMCs), taken when the disease was refractory, from a patient treated with antithyroid drugs. The chain recombines TRBV2 with TRBJ2-1; 8 bases align to TRBD2. This chain's CDR3 is CASSGTGGVNEQFF. CDR3 in DNA: TGTGCCAGCAGTGGGACGGGAGGGGTCAATGAGCAGTTCTTC.